Reported below is one T cell receptor (beta chain). Its specificity is not known. The CDR3 sequence is 18 residues long. Germline V CDR1 and CDR2: LGHNA, YSLEER. V was clipped by 4 bases and J by 0 bases; unmatched bases: 11. This sample is part of a study of cytomegalovirus exposure and HLA in healthy donors. Overall study findings and caveats: Most TCR sequences proved rare, with some public TCRs found in many donors. Later analysis demonstrated an association between a missense DCLRE1C variant and TCR beta V- and J-gene trimming. V segments that were indistinguishable, TRBV6-2 and TRBV6-3 among them, were omitted from analysis. Specificity for CMV antigens was confirmed in vitro for a few of the CMV-associated chains.

Primers: 60 Vbeta forward and 13 Jbeta reverse. The protocol was immunoSEQ multiplex PCR, while the TCRdb copy is restricted to in-frame clones and leaves out a portion. The sample has about 130,000 clones, over 75% seen once. The chain joins TRBV4-3 to TRBJ2-7; 11 bases are a match to TRBD2. This TCR was recovered from a young man in good health and CMV-seronegative. Sequencing was performed on PBMCs. In DNA, the CDR3 is TGCGCCAGCAGCCTCCCGGGACTAGCGGTCATAAGCTCCTACGAGCAGTACTTC. This translates into CASSLPGLAVISSYEQYF.